Shown below are 29 T cell receptor beta chains from a single sample sequenced in a study of human T cells and chemical hapten exposure (dated by TCRdb to about 2021). The receptor library was made with RACE. Sequencing used a NextSeq 500. The public reads were reanalyzed by TCRdb: fastp trimming at Q25, MiXCR alignment, in-frame beta chains only. CDR3 protein sequences are deduplicated, and each keeps its most common genes and DNA. Counted in this sample were over 45,000 distinct CDR3 sequences; 3.5% to 4.5% of them appeared once. 1.5% to 2% of the sample belongs to the ten largest clones. The time point tag for this specimen amounts to: healthy volunteer bleed at 2 weeks. Total RNA was extracted from unfractionated whole blood that had been collected in Tempus Blood RNA tubes. The specimen was whole blood. These receptors all stem from a female donor in good health. Some clones in this sample may be carry-over from other donors' samples.

The chain carries TRBV6-6 and TRBJ2-3; possible D gene TRBD1, 5 bases. Germline CDR1 and CDR2: MNHNY and SVGAGI (reference sequence). V shed 7 bases and J shed 2 bases, with 10 bases lying between them. The CDR3 length is 13 residues. CDR3: CASTRQLTDTQYF. CDR3 DNA sequence: TGTGCCAGCACCAGACAGCTCACAGATACGCAGTATTTT.

In its sample, this clonotype was seen many times. The rearrangement links TRBV9 to TRBJ1-6, with TRBD1 matching over 7 bases. This CDR3 region has 16 residues. CDR1 is SGDLS and CDR2 is YYNGEE in the germline V gene. The trim removed 7 bases at V and 6 bases at J, leaving 13 bases unmatched. CDR3 amino acids: CASQPGQQWGNSPLHF. DNA of the CDR3: TGTGCCAGCCAGCCGGGACAGCAATGGGGTAATTCACCCCTCCACTTT.

In its sample, this clonotype was seen many times. This CDR3 reads CATTGAIGIAKNIQYF. The CDR3 region has the DNA TGCGCCACAACCGGGGCTATCGGAATAGCCAAAAACATTCAGTACTTC. The chain is built from TRBV10-2 and TRBJ2-4; D is possibly TRBD1 or TRBD2 (5 bases each). Deletions cut 10 bases from V and 0 bases from J, with 19 bases between. Germline V gene lookup returns CDR1 WSHSY and CDR2 SAAADI. The CDR3 totals 16 residues.

This clonotype came up many times. This chain connects TRBV11-2 to TRBJ1-2; 8 bases agree with TRBD1. Losses at the gene ends were 3 bases for V and 4 bases for J; bases not matched to a gene: 4. CDR3 size: 14 residues. Germline V lookup: CDR1 SGHAT, CDR2 FQNNGV. The CDR3 region is CASSLRTGIYGYTF. CDR3 in DNA: TGTGCCAGCAGCTTGCGGACAGGGATCTATGGCTACACCTTC.

Ten or more counts support this clonotype. The chain uses TRBV13 and TRBJ1-5; D is unclear. This CDR3 has 14 residues. Germline CDR1 is PRHDT and CDR2 is FYEKMQ (reference sequence). Deletions cut 3 bases from V and 9 bases from J, with 15 bases between. The CDR3 region is CASSFPADAWPQHF. The DNA for the CDR3 is TGTGCCAGCAGCTTTCCGGCCGACGCTTGGCCCCAGCATTTT. Together with reference TRBV13 and TRBJ1-5, the CDR3 gives the full variable domain: AAGVIQSPRHLIKEKRETATLKCYPIPRHDTVYWYQQGPGQDPQFLISFYEKMQSDKGSIPDRFSAQQFSDYHSELNMSSLELGDSALYFCASSFPADAWPQHFGDGTRLSIL.

This clonotype was observed many times. This chain connects TRBV29-1 to TRBJ1-5; possibly TRBD1 for D (6 bases). Germline CDR1 SQVTM, CDR2 ANQGSEA. CDR3 size: 13 residues. V lost 4 bases to trimming and J lost 9 bases, with 16 bases between them. The CDR3 DNA follows: TGCAGCGTTGGGGCAGGGGCAGACTTGCCCCAGCATTTT. It translates to CSVGAGADLPQHF.

This clonotype was counted ten times or more. J is TRBJ1-4 and V is TRBV5-1; 7 bases line up with TRBD1. Germline V gives CDR1 SGHRS, CDR2 YFSETQ. This CDR3 is built from 14 residues. Trimming cost V 4 bases and J 3 bases; bases outside gene matches: 3. CDR3 DNA: TGCGCCAGCAGCCCGGACAGGTCTAATGAAAAACTGTTTTTT. The encoded protein is CASSPDRSNEKLFF. Together with reference TRBV5-1 and TRBJ1-4, the CDR3 gives the full variable domain: KAGVTQTPRYLIKTRGQQVTLSCSPISGHRSVSWYQQTPGQGLQFLFEYFSETQRNKGNFPGRFSGRQFSNSRSEMNVSTLELGDSALYLCASSPDRSNEKLFFGSGTQLSVL.

Ten or more counts support this clonotype. The chain recombines TRBV12-3 or TRBV12-4 with TRBJ1-1; the D is unclear. The V end was cut by 1 base, the J end by 1 base, with 4 bases between. The CDR3 is 13 residues long. CDR3 sequence: CASSLGPNTEAFF. The CDR3 region has the DNA TGTGCCAGCAGTTTAGGGCCGAACACTGAAGCTTTCTTT.

At least ten counts were recorded for this clonotype. The V gene is TRBV27, the J gene TRBJ2-7; tentatively, D is TRBD1 or TRBD2 (5 bases each). Trimming removed 5 bases at V and 4 bases at J, with 18 bases between. From germline, CDR1 is MNHEY and CDR2 SMNVEV (reference sequence). This CDR3 has 15 residues. The CDR3 region has the DNA TGTGCCAGCAGTCCGTTAGGGACCGCGCATTACGAGCAGTACTTC. It encodes CASSPLGTAHYEQYF.

This clonotype was picked up many times. The V gene is TRBV6-6, the J gene TRBJ1-5; D unclear. V was clipped by 6 bases and J by 3 bases, with 27 bases between them. The CDR3 runs to 19 residues. Germline CDR1 is MNHNY and CDR2 is SVGAGI (reference sequence). The DNA for the CDR3 is TGTGCCAGCAGCCCCCAGGTCGCGGGAGCGCGGGTAAACAATCAGCCCCAGCATTTT. Amino acid sequence: CASSPQVAGARVNNQPQHF.

Many counts were recorded for this clonotype. The chain joins TRBV7-9 to TRBJ2-1; perhaps TRBD2 as D (6 bases). Germline CDR1 reads SEHNR; CDR2 reads FQNEAQ (reference sequence). The CDR3 has 15 amino acids. V was clipped by 1 base and J by 6 bases, with 13 bases between them. The CDR3 sequence: CASSLGAGFANEQFF. The CDR3 DNA reads TGTGCCAGCAGCTTAGGTGCGGGGTTCGCCAATGAGCAGTTCTTC.

This clonotype was counted many times. The V and J genes are TRBV7-3 and TRBJ2-2; D might be TRBD1 (6 bases). The ends were cut back, 1 base at V and 7 bases at J, with 13 bases in the middle. CDR3 length equals 15 residues. CDR1 and CDR2 from the germline V gene are SGHTA and FQGTGA. The CDR3 DNA reads as TGTGCCAGCAGCTTAATCGCAGGGGCCAACGGGGAGCTGTTTTTT. It encodes CASSLIAGANGELFF.

This sequence joins TRBV6-6 and TRBJ2-2; TRBD2 aligns across 7 bases. Germline V lookup: CDR1 MNHNY, CDR2 SVGAGI (reference sequence). V gave up 5 bases and J gave up 5 bases; unmatched junction bases: 20. This CDR3 has 19 amino acids. CDR3 coding DNA: TGTGCCAGCAGTCCCCTCATGCGGGGGTATAAGGTTTCGACCGGGGAGCTGTTTTTT. Its protein product is CASSPLMRGYKVSTGELFF.

About this clonotype itself: A much larger clone differs from this one at a single base, so this may be a read error. The chain combines TRBV5-5 with TRBJ1-5; no reliable D call. CDR1 SGHKS and CDR2 YYEKEE come from the germline V gene (reference sequence). The CDR3 is 15 residues long. The CDR3 spells CASSLGQFGYQPQNF. The CDR3 bases are TGTGCCAGCAGCTTGGGGCAGTTTGGATATCAGCCCCAGAATTTT.

The sample holds many counts of this clonotype. The J gene is TRBJ1-3, the V gene TRBV3-1; no clear D. This CDR3 contains 16 residues. Germline V gene sequence: CDR1 LGHDT, CDR2 YNNKEL (reference sequence). The V end lost 0 bases, the J end lost 0 bases, and 9 bases lay between the germline ends. CDR3 in DNA: TGTGCCAGCAGCCAAGATGTTAACTACTCTGGAAACACCATATATTTT. As protein: CASSQDVNYSGNTIYF.

The sample holds many counts of this clonotype. The chain carries TRBV5-1 and TRBJ1-2; D possibly corresponds to TRBD1 (5 bases). This CDR3 spans 14 amino acids. V was shortened by 6 bases and J by 1 base, with 13 bases between the two germline ends. Germline assignment: CDR1 SGHRS and CDR2 YFSETQ. The chain's CDR3 is CASNRGPLNYGYTF. Here the CDR3 DNA reads TGCGCCAGCAATAGGGGCCCGCTTAACTATGGCTACACCTTC.

This clonotype was seen many times. The rearrangement joins TRBV7-2 to TRBJ2-7; D not certain. Trimming pared 1 base from V and 4 bases from J, leaving 8 bases between. In germline, CDR1 is SGHTA, CDR2 FQGNSA. The CDR3 has 13 amino acids. CDR3 sequence (DNA): TGTGCCAGCAGCTTAGTTCCGACGTACGAGCAGTACTTC. Amino acids: CASSLVPTYEQYF. The variable domain in full, completed from reference TRBV7-2 and TRBJ2-7, reads GAGVSQSPSNKVTEKGKDVELRCDPISGHTALYWYRQSLGQGLEFLIYFQGNSAPDKSGLPSDRFSAERTGGSVSTLTIQRTQQEDSAVYLCASSLVPTYEQYFGPGTRLTVT.

This chain connects TRBV7-9 to TRBJ1-1; D not resolved. The CDR3 loop spans 10 amino acids. Germline V CDR1 and CDR2: SEHNR, FQNEAQ (reference sequence). The ends were cut back, 5 bases at V and 7 bases at J, with 5 bases in the middle. CDR3 sequence: CASSGYEAFF. The CDR3 DNA reads as TGTGCCAGCAGCGGATATGAAGCTTTCTTT. Combining the CDR3 with reference TRBV7-9 and TRBJ1-1 gives the whole variable domain DTGVSQNPRHKITKRGQNVTFRCDPISEHNRLYWYRQTLGQGPEFLTYFQNEAQLEKSRLLSDRFSAERPKGSFSTLEIQRTEQGDSAMYLCASSGYEAFFGQGTRLTVV.

This clonotype was detected ten times or more. The chain links TRBV11-3 to TRBJ2-2; TRBD1 matches at 8 bases. This CDR3 has 15 amino acids. With V trimmed by 5 bases and J by 1 base, 3 bases remained unmatched. Germline V gene sequence: CDR1 SGHNT, CDR2 YENEEA. The DNA of the CDR3 is TGTGCCAGCAGCCGACAGGGGCTGAACACCGGGGAGCTGTTTTTT. As protein: CASSRQGLNTGELFF.

This clonotype was seen repeatedly, ten times or more. The chain recombines TRBV12-3 or TRBV12-4 with TRBJ1-6; D unresolved. The CDR3 covers 15 residues. Trimming stripped 1 base from V and 7 bases from J, with 11 bases between. The CDR3 sequence is CASSLDPGINSPLHF. CDR3 nucleotides: TGTGCCAGCAGTTTAGACCCAGGAATAAATTCACCCCTCCACTTT.

Many counts were recorded for this clonotype. The genes are TRBV12-3 or TRBV12-4 and TRBJ2-5, with D hard to call. The CDR3 extends over 16 amino acids. Trimming cost V 3 bases and J 3 bases, with 17 bases left between them. This CDR3 is CASSFGAALGKETQYF. CDR3 nucleotides: TGTGCCAGCAGTTTTGGAGCCGCGTTGGGAAAAGAGACCCAGTACTTC.

This clonotype was recorded many times. The chain couples TRBV6-2 or TRBV6-3 to TRBJ2-3; no clear D. The CDR3 extends over 14 amino acids. V lost 2 bases and J 1 base, leaving 7 bases between the germline ends. CDR1 and CDR2 (germline): MNHEY, SVGEGT. CDR3: CASSYLQGTDTQYF. CDR3 in DNA: TGTGCCAGCAGTTACCTGCAGGGCACAGATACGCAGTATTTT.

With respect to this clonotype: This clone may be a read error of a much larger clone one base away. This rearrangement joins TRBV28 to TRBJ1-2; D may be TRBD1 (6 bases). Germline CDR1 is MDHEN and CDR2 is SYDVKM. CDR3 length equals 15 residues. In DNA, the CDR3 is TGTGCCAGCGGAAGGATGGGGGGGGCAGTCTATGGCGACACCTTC. It specifies CASGRMGGAVYGDTF.

This clonotype was detected ten times or more. This chain connects TRBV11-3 to TRBJ1-2; D is unclear. CDR1 SGHNT and CDR2 YENEEA come from the germline V gene. V lost 11 bases and J lost 1, with 5 bases in between. This CDR3 region has 10 residues. The CDR3 loop is CASDNYGYTF. CDR3 nucleotide sequence: TGTGCCTCCGATAACTATGGCTACACCTTC.

In its sample, this clonotype was seen many times. This chain links TRBV10-3 with TRBJ1-2; D gene unclear. V dropped 4 bases and J dropped 2 bases, with 8 bases sitting between them. Germline values: CDR1 ENHRY, CDR2 SYGVKD. The length of the CDR3 is 13 residues. CDR3 sequence (DNA): TGTGCCATCAGTGTGAAGAAAAACTATGGCTACACCTTC. Its protein product is CAISVKKNYGYTF.

This clonotype was seen repeatedly, ten times or more. The chain combines TRBV29-1 with TRBJ1-6; unclear D gene. The V gene lost 0 bases and the J gene lost 5 bases, with 5 bases spanning the gap. This CDR3 has 13 residues. CDR1 SQVTM and CDR2 ANQGSEA come from the germline V gene. The CDR3 bases are TGCAGCGTTGAAGAAGGGAATAATTCACCCCTCCACTTT. Its protein product is CSVEEGNNSPLHF. Drawing the rest from reference TRBV29-1 and TRBJ1-6, the complete variable domain is SAVISQKPSRDICQRGTSLTIQCQVDSQVTMMFWYRQQPGQSLTLIATANQGSEATYESGFVIDKFPISRPNLTFSTLTVSNMSPEDSSIYLCSVEEGNNSPLHFGNGTRLTVT.

This clonotype has a count of ten or more. J is TRBJ1-5 and V is TRBV6-6; TRBD1 is a possible D gene (6 bases). CDR1 and CDR2 (germline): MNHNY, SVGAGI (reference sequence). This CDR3 has 15 residues. Trimming took 2 bases from V and 0 from J, leaving 8 bases between them. CDR3 in DNA: TGTGCCAGCAGTTACGGGGGGGCTAGCAATCAGCCCCAGCATTTT. It encodes CASSYGGASNQPQHF.

CDR3 sequence reads: CASSLVDPSSNGYTF. For the CDR3, the DNA is TGTGCCAGCAGCTTGGTGGATCCTTCGTCCAACGGCTACACCTTC. The chain uses TRBV5-4 and TRBJ1-2; no clear D. The V end lost 0 bases, the J end lost 8 bases, and 17 bases lay between the germline ends. CDR1 is SGHNT and CDR2 is YYREEE in the germline V gene (reference sequence). This CDR3 is built from 15 residues.

The chain joins TRBV11-3 to TRBJ2-2; D not resolved. V dropped 1 base and J dropped 4 bases, with 4 bases sitting between them. The germline CDR1 and CDR2 sequences are SGHNT and YENEEA. The CDR3 covers 13 residues. The CDR3 DNA is TGTGCCAGCAGCTTAGCTCTCACCGGGGAGCTGTTTTTT. Its translation: CASSLALTGELFF.